This T cell receptor (beta chain) was retrieved from a study of blood T cells in healthy people across ages. Study in general: For every two T cells, template switching captured about one barcoded beta molecule.

Germline-derived CDR1 and CDR2 are LGHNA and YSLEER. The length of the CDR3 is 13 residues. The V end was cut by 0 bases, the J end by 14 bases, with 14 bases between. On this clonotype: What it binds is unknown.

Donors were healthy Caucasian individuals from Russia aged about 6 to 100. Study-wide results and caveats: Using unsorted PBMCs precluded a conclusive naive versus antigen-experienced comparison. Considered underestimates were the diversity estimates obtained from one million T cells.

A second PCR, run for about 7 to 12 cycles, used a sample-barcoded 5' primer plus a J-beta primer mix. From the 5' RACE reads, TCRdb called clonotypes with MiXCR, one entry per CDR3 protein. The data contain 1,300,000 or so distinct CDR3 sequences, almost 60% of them seen just once; the ten biggest clones take up 6.7%. This sequence was found in a man younger than 35 in good health. V is TRBV4-3 and J is TRBJ2-1, with a possible D match to TRBD2 (5 bases). Sequencing was performed on blood. CDR3 sequence (DNA): TGCGCCAGCAGCCAAGAGGGCGCAGCCGGGAAGTTCTTC. Residues: CASSQEGAAGKFF.